These 21 T cell receptor beta chains share one sample of origin, sequenced in a study of blood T cell repertoires in COVID-19. Sequencing was performed with immunoSEQ multiplex PCR; in TCRdb, only in-frame clones are kept and a portion is missing. In the table there are hundreds of thousands of clones, roughly 89% of which are singletons. Material: peripheral blood. These receptors were obtained from a man aged 40-55 years with acute or convalescent COVID-19.

This chain uses TRBV19 with TRBJ2-7; 8 positions match TRBD2. The ends lost 6 bases at V and 2 bases at J; junction bases unmatched: 3. The CDR3 extends over 13 amino acids. Looked up from germline, CDR1 is LNHDA and CDR2 is SQIVND (reference sequence). As DNA, the CDR3 is TGTGCCAGTAGGTTAGCGGGGACCTACGAGCAGTACTTC. It is translated as CASRLAGTYEQYF.

The chain couples TRBV7-8 to TRBJ2-4, with TRBD1 identical over 8 bases. The V gene's germline CDR1 is SGHVS and CDR2 FQNEAQ. The CDR3 extends over 14 amino acids. The V and J ends lost 2 bases and 5 bases, in that order; junction bases with no gene match: 2. CDR3 protein: CASSLTGGENIQYF. CDR3 bases: TGTGCCAGCAGCTTAACAGGGGGTGAAAACATTCAGTACTTC.

The chain couples TRBV5-1 to TRBJ1-2; weak D call: TRBD1 (5 bases). Germline CDR1 is SGHRS and CDR2 is YFSETQ. The CDR3 contains 13 residues. The ends were cut back, 0 bases at V and 10 bases at J, with 13 bases in the middle. CDR3 sequence reads: CASSLDVGRFYTF. The DNA of the CDR3 is TGCGCCAGCAGCTTGGATGTGGGGCGGTTCTACACCTTC.

This clone has just a few counts. The V gene is TRBV5-8, the J gene TRBJ2-7, with TRBD1 matching 7 bases. Losses at the gene ends were 7 bases for V and 5 bases for J; bases not matched to a gene: 9. The CDR3 loop spans 13 amino acids. Germline CDR1 SGHTS, CDR2 YDEGEE. The CDR3 nucleotides are TGTGCCAGCGCCTTAACACAGGGGAACGAGCAGTACTTC. As protein: CASALTQGNEQYF.

V gene TRBV5-1 combines with J gene TRBJ2-5, with 15 bases aligning to TRBD2. Germline loops: CDR1 SGHRS, CDR2 YFSETQ. The CDR3 length is 16 residues. With 4 bases clipped from V and 2 bases from J, the junction kept 3 bases outside the gene matches. This CDR3 reads CASSPGLAGGQETQYF. The CDR3 nucleotides read TGCGCCAGCAGCCCAGGACTAGCGGGGGGGCAAGAGACCCAGTACTTC.

This chain links TRBV10-2 with TRBJ1-1, with 11 bases identical to TRBD1. The V gene's germline CDR1 is WSHSY and CDR2 SAAADI. The CDR3 loop spans 13 amino acids. With 4 bases clipped from V and 10 bases from J, the junction kept 5 bases outside the gene matches. DNA for the CDR3: TGCGCCAGCAGTGTTGGACAGGGGGCGTTAGCTTTCTTT. As protein: CASSVGQGALAFF.

This clone was recorded only once. Here the CDR3 reads CASSDLSGGAGNEQFF. Here the CDR3 DNA reads TGTGCCAGCAGTGATCTTAGCGGGGGGGCCGGGAATGAGCAGTTCTTC. The genes are TRBV6-1 and TRBJ2-1, with TRBD2 identical over 11 bases. This CDR3 has 16 residues. CDR1 is MNHNS, CDR2 SASEGT, per germline. J was trimmed by 7 bases and V by 3 bases; bases with no gene match: 8.

The genes are TRBV20-1 and TRBJ2-3; 9 bases map to TRBD2. The CDR3 is 13 residues long. V was pared by 3 bases and J by 7 bases, with 5 bases of the junction left unmatched. Per the germline V gene, CDR1 is DFQATT and CDR2 is SNEGSKA (reference sequence). The CDR3 spells CSASWRGGNTQYF. DNA for the CDR3: TGCAGTGCTAGTTGGCGGGGGGGGAATACGCAGTATTTT.

The chain has TRBV6-5 and TRBJ1-2, with TRBD1 matching over 7 bases. Germline V lookup: CDR1 MNHEY, CDR2 SVGAGI. V gave up 2 bases and J gave up 8 bases; unmatched junction bases: 8. CDR3 length: 14 residues. The CDR3: CASSYDGQVNGYTF. CDR3 coding DNA: TGTGCCAGCAGTTACGACGGACAGGTTAACGGCTACACCTTC.

The V call is TRBV6-4, the J call TRBJ1-6; D gene unclear. CDR3 length: 14 amino acids. Trimming removed 6 bases from V and 10 bases from J, with 16 bases in between. Germline V gives CDR1 MRHNA, CDR2 SNTAGT. The CDR3 sequence is CASSQPRSWSPLHF. DNA for the CDR3: TGTGCCAGCAGCCAACCCAGGTCCTGGTCACCCCTCCACTTT.

This rearrangement joins TRBV6-5 to TRBJ1-1; no definite D call. Germline V gene data show CDR1 as MNHEY and CDR2 as SVGAGI. The CDR3 is 13 amino acids. The V end lost 6 bases, the J end lost 4 bases, and 12 bases lay between the germline ends. The CDR3 DNA is TGTGCCAGCAGGAGGCGTCAAGTCACTGAAGCTTTCTTT. Translating it yields CASRRRQVTEAFF.

The chain combines TRBV19 with TRBJ1-5, with 7 bases that match TRBD1. The junction had 11 bases not matched to a gene; V was cut back by 3 bases and J by 0 bases. This CDR3 is 18 amino acids long. Germline CDR1 is LNHDA and CDR2 is SQIVND (reference sequence). This CDR3 is CASSIGGGAAISNQPQHF. In DNA, the CDR3 is TGTGCCAGTAGTATCGGAGGGGGCGCGGCGATTAGCAATCAGCCCCAGCATTTT.

The chain combines TRBV27 with TRBJ2-5; D is possibly TRBD2 (5 bases). Deletions cut 8 bases from V and 1 base from J, with 23 bases between. Germline CDR1 and CDR2: MNHEY and SMNVEV (reference sequence). This CDR3 has 17 amino acids. CDR3 sequence (DNA): TGTGCCAGCTCGAAATTGCCCCGAGCGGACCCCCAAGAGACCCAGTACTTC. It specifies CASSKLPRADPQETQYF.

This clone was recorded only once. The chain has TRBV5-6 and TRBJ1-3; D not resolved. V lost 1 base to trimming and J lost 3 bases, with 8 bases between them. The CDR3 totals 14 residues. CDR1 and CDR2 from the germline V gene are SGHDT and YYEEEE. The CDR3 DNA reads as TGTGCCAGCAGCTTGCGGTCTCTTGGAAACACCATATATTTT. Its translation is CASSLRSLGNTIYF.

This chain uses TRBV5-1 with TRBJ1-6; D perhaps matches TRBD1 (5 bases). V shed 6 bases and J shed 3 bases, with 7 bases lying between them. Germline CDR1 SGHRS, CDR2 YFSETQ. The length of the CDR3 is 13 residues. CDR3 in amino acids: CASKTDYNSPLHF. CDR3 sequence (DNA): TGCGCCAGCAAGACAGACTATAATTCACCCCTCCACTTT.

This chain joins TRBV15 and TRBJ2-5; D possibly corresponds to TRBD2 (5 bases). This CDR3 has 14 amino acids. Germline assignment: CDR1 LNHNV and CDR2 YYDKDF (reference sequence). V lost 1 base and J lost 6, with 12 bases in between. CDR3 in amino acids: CATSRAGTGKTQYF. The CDR3 coding sequence is TGTGCCACCAGCAGAGCCGGCACCGGGAAGACCCAGTACTTC.

This chain uses TRBV18 with TRBJ2-3; D is possibly TRBD1 (5 bases). This CDR3 comprises 14 residues. Germline CDR1 is KGHSH and CDR2 is LQKENI. V was clipped by 6 bases and J by 5 bases, with 15 bases between them. CDR3: CASSTGQGIDTQYF. In DNA, the CDR3 is TGTGCCAGCTCCACCGGGCAGGGAATAGATACGCAGTATTTT.

The CDR3 is CASSPGGTGGEAPLHF. In DNA form, the CDR3 reads TGCGCCAGCAGCCCGGGGGGGACAGGGGGCGAGGCACCCCTCCACTTT. This chain links TRBV5-1 with TRBJ1-6, with 12 positions matching TRBD1. Germline CDR1 is SGHRS and CDR2 is YFSETQ. The CDR3 length is 16 residues. The ends lost 4 bases at V and 11 bases at J; junction bases unmatched: 10.

A word on this clone: An end of the junction differs from the germline gene, which may be a read error. The chain carries TRBV2 and TRBJ2-1; 9 nucleotides agree with TRBD2. The CDR3 sequence is 18 residues long. Germline-derived CDR1 and CDR2 are SNHLY and FYNNEI. The CDR3 DNA is TGCGCCAGCAGTGGCGGGGGGGGGCCCAAAACCACCTACAATGAGCAGTTCTTC. Amino acid sequence: CASSGGGGPKTTYNEQFF.

This clone occurred once. The V and J genes are TRBV5-1 and TRBJ1-1; 7 nucleotides agree with TRBD1. Germline V CDR1 and CDR2: SGHRS, YFSETQ. The CDR3 is 15 amino acids. The J segment lost 3 bases and the V segment lost 3 bases, leaving 8 bases of the junction unmatched. CDR3: CASSYGDSPYTEAFF. The CDR3 coding sequence is TGCGCCAGCAGCTACGGGGACAGTCCTTACACTGAAGCTTTCTTT. The variable domain in full, completed from reference TRBV5-1 and TRBJ1-1, reads KAGVTQTPRYLIKTRGQQVTLSCSPISGHRSVSWYQQTPGQGLQFLFEYFSETQRNKGNFPGRFSGRQFSNSRSEMNVSTLELGDSALYLCASSYGDSPYTEAFFGQGTRLTVV.

The sample holds a few counts of this clone. The V and J genes are TRBV18 and TRBJ1-1; 10 nucleotides align to TRBD1. There are 13 residues in the CDR3. Germline CDR1 and CDR2: KGHSH and LQKENI. V lost 6 bases to trimming and J lost 8 bases; unmatched junction nucleotides: 6. CDR3 loop: CASSSTGGLEAFF. CDR3 coding DNA: TGTGCCAGCTCCTCGACAGGGGGCCTGGAAGCTTTCTTT.